Below, 13 T cell receptor beta chains from the same sample are listed, as sequenced in a study of T cells after posttransplantation cyclophosphamide. The method was immunoSEQ multiplex PCR; TCRdb's version includes in-frame clones alone and lacks a portion of them. The data show roughly 10,000 clones, with none appearing a single time. Cyclophosphamide on days +3 and +4 followed busulfan-fludarabine conditioning and a marrow graft. The sample in question was PBMCs, obtained nearly 360 days after allogeneic stem cell transplant with posttransplant cyclophosphamide. These receptors came from a male patient in his fifties who received an allogeneic stem cell transplant from a related donor and was CMV-positive. A subset of T cells may come from the graft donor.

This clone was observed at least ten times. The V call is TRBV4-1, the J call TRBJ1-1; D is ambiguous. The CDR3 is 13 residues long. Per germline, CDR1 MGHRA and CDR2 YSYEKL. Trimming removed 1 base at V and 10 bases at J, with 13 bases between. The CDR3: CASSQGSWEGAFF. The CDR3 DNA reads TGCGCCAGCAGCCAAGGAAGTTGGGAGGGAGCTTTCTTT.

This clone occurred many times. The gene calls are TRBV11-2 and TRBJ2-1, with TRBD2 identical over 11 bases. Germline V gene data show CDR1 as SGHAT and CDR2 as FQNNGV. The CDR3 consists of 17 residues. Trimming removed 4 bases from V and 5 bases from J; junction bases left unmatched: 10. The CDR3 region has the DNA TGTGCCAGCAGCTACACCTTAGCGGGAGGGCGGAACAATGAGCAGTTCTTC. The encoded protein is CASSYTLAGGRNNEQFF.

In its sample, this clone was seen many times. The CDR3 nucleotides are TGTGCCAGCTCCCTTGCAGCGAACACCGGGGAGCTGTTTTTT. Its translation is CASSLAANTGELFF. The chain carries TRBV18 and TRBJ2-2, with D unresolved. V was pared by 6 bases and J by 0 bases, with 8 bases between. The CDR3 length is 14 residues. Germline V CDR1 and CDR2: KGHSH, LQKENI.

This clone has a count of ten or more. The CDR3: CASHSTRSGDEQYF. The CDR3 DNA reads TGTGCCAGCCATTCGACTAGATCTGGCGACGAGCAGTACTTC. The chain joins TRBV2 to TRBJ2-7; D perhaps matches TRBD2 (6 bases). The CDR3 is 14 amino acids. V dropped 8 bases and J dropped 5 bases, with 19 bases sitting between them. Looked up from germline, CDR1 is SNHLY and CDR2 is FYNNEI.

This clone was counted many times. The chain employs TRBV18 and TRBJ1-1; D is possibly TRBD1 (5 bases). CDR3 length: 15 residues. Between the trimmed V and J ends, which lost 0 bases and 2 bases, there was a span of 10 bases. The V gene's germline CDR1 is KGHSH and CDR2 LQKENI. The CDR3 DNA reads as TGTGCCAGCTCACCACCCGACAGCTTCAACACTGAAGCTTTCTTT. Encoded protein: CASSPPDSFNTEAFF.

Only a few counts were recorded for this clone. The J gene is TRBJ1-6, the V gene TRBV6-4; weak D call: TRBD1 (5 bases). The CDR3 is 13 amino acids. V was cut by 3 bases and J by 9 bases, with 9 bases left in between. Per the germline V gene, CDR1 is MRHNA and CDR2 is SNTAGT. The CDR3: CASSEGRGSPLHF. Written as DNA, the CDR3 is TGTGCCAGCAGTGAAGGAAGGGGTTCACCCCTCCACTTT.

In its sample, this clone was seen many times. This chain links TRBV5-1 with TRBJ1-2, with 11 positions matching TRBD1. Unmatched junction bases numbered 3, after V lost 4 bases and J lost 4 bases. This CDR3 region has 14 residues. Germline V gives CDR1 SGHRS, CDR2 YFSETQ. The CDR3 nucleotides read TGCGCCAGCAGCCCTGGGACAGGGGGCTATGGCTACACCTTC. Residues: CASSPGTGGYGYTF.

This clone has a count of ten or more. J is TRBJ2-7 and V is TRBV6-5; no clear D. V dropped 4 bases and J dropped 3 bases, with 10 bases sitting between them. The CDR3 sequence is 13 residues long. Per the germline V gene, CDR1 is MNHEY and CDR2 is SVGAGI. The CDR3 DNA is TGTGCCAGCAGTTCGTTGGGCTTCTACGAGCAGTACTTC. Translating gives CASSSLGFYEQYF.

This clone has ten or more counts. The chain uses TRBV2 and TRBJ2-3, with a possible D match to TRBD2 (6 bases). The length of the CDR3 is 14 residues. Trimming stripped 5 bases from V and 5 bases from J, with 14 bases between. The germline gives CDR1 SNHLY, CDR2 FYNNEI. CDR3 region: CASSRTTEGDTQYF. The CDR3 nucleotides read TGTGCCAGCAGTAGGACTACCGAGGGAGATACGCAGTATTTT.

This clone was counted only a few times. The chain couples TRBV11-1 to TRBJ2-5; 8 nucleotides align to TRBD2. This CDR3 has 14 amino acids. V trimming: 5 bases; J trimming: 5 bases; junction bases outside the gene matches: 7. Germline CDR1 and CDR2: SGHAT and FQDESV (reference sequence). The CDR3 sequence: CASSGWGLGETQYF. CDR3 bases: TGTGCCAGCAGCGGTTGGGGACTAGGGGAGACCCAGTACTTC.

This clone is termed medium-sized. This rearrangement joins TRBV7-8 to TRBJ2-7; 15 nucleotides line up with TRBD2. The CDR3 is made up of 16 amino acids. Looked up from germline, CDR1 is SGHVS and CDR2 is FQNEAQ. J was trimmed by 5 bases and V by 5 bases; bases with no gene match: 7. The CDR3 spells CASSRMGTSGRNEQYF. The DNA for the CDR3 is TGTGCCAGCAGCCGAATGGGGACTAGCGGGAGGAACGAGCAGTACTTC.

In its sample, this clone was seen many times. The J gene is TRBJ1-4, the V gene TRBV7-9; the D gene is possibly TRBD1 (6 bases). Looked up from germline, CDR1 is SEHNR and CDR2 is FQNEAQ (reference sequence). V lost 5 bases to trimming and J lost 4 bases, with 20 bases between them. The CDR3 loop spans 17 amino acids. Here the CDR3 reads CASSGWTASTLNEKLFF. In DNA, the CDR3 is TGTGCCAGCAGCGGTTGGACAGCCAGTACTCTTAATGAAAAACTGTTTTTT.

Ten or more counts support this clone. The chain employs TRBV14 and TRBJ1-6; the match to TRBD1 covers 8 bases. CDR1 is SGHDN and CDR2 is FVKESK in the germline V gene. The CDR3 consists of 17 residues. With 1 base clipped from V and 9 bases from J, the junction kept 11 bases outside the gene matches. CDR3 in amino acids: CASSQALGQGAISPLHF. The CDR3 DNA sequence: TGTGCCAGCAGCCAAGCTCTCGGGCAGGGGGCTATTTCACCCCTCCACTTT.